The next 23 T cell receptor beta chains were all read from a single sample in a study of cytomegalovirus exposure and HLA in healthy donors. Researchers ran the PCR with 60 Vbeta and 13 Jbeta primers. The method was immunoSEQ multiplex PCR; TCRdb's version includes in-frame clones alone and lacks a portion of them. Here the sample spans about 130,000 clones, around 75% being singletons. Material for sequencing was PBMCs. The source is a man aged 35 to 55 in good health and CMV-seronegative.

Only a few counts were recorded for this clone. This chain uses TRBV5-6 with TRBJ2-5, with a tentative D call TRBD1 (5 bases). The CDR3 covers 13 residues. V gave up 6 bases and J gave up 0 bases, with 9 bases separating them. Germline CDR1 and CDR2: SGHDT and YYEEEE. As DNA, the CDR3 is TGTGCCAGCACCCGACAGTACCAAGAGACCCAGTACTTC. This sequence encodes CASTRQYQETQYF.

The chain joins TRBV28 to TRBJ2-4, with 7 positions matching TRBD2. Germline V gives CDR1 MDHEN, CDR2 SYDVKM. This CDR3 contains 16 residues. Trimming removed 5 bases from V and 5 bases from J; junction bases left unmatched: 12. CDR3 sequence: CASSESGKLAENIQYF. CDR3 DNA: TGTGCCAGCAGTGAAAGCGGGAAGCTAGCGGAAAACATTCAGTACTTC.

This clone was counted a few times. The rearrangement uses TRBV6-5 and TRBJ1-1; D gene unclear. Trimming shortened V by 0 bases and J by 4 bases, and 15 bases separated the two germline ends. CDR3 length: 16 amino acids. Per germline, CDR1 MNHEY and CDR2 SVGAGI. The CDR3 bases are TGTGCCAGCAGTTACTCGAGTCCCGGGAGAAGCACTGAAGCTTTCTTT. Translated: CASSYSSPGRSTEAFF.

This clone was found once. This rearrangement joins TRBV19 to TRBJ1-5; D possibly corresponds to TRBD1 (6 bases). V lost 2 bases and J 0 bases, leaving 11 bases between the germline ends. This CDR3 spans 16 amino acids. The germline gives CDR1 LNHDA, CDR2 SQIVND (reference sequence). DNA of the CDR3: TGTGCCAGTAGTATATCCGGACAGAATAGCAATCAGCCCCAGCATTTT. Translating gives CASSISGQNSNQPQHF. Full variable domain (missing parts from reference TRBV19 and TRBJ1-5): DGGITQSPKYLFRKEGQNVTLSCEQNLNHDAMYWYRQDPGQGLRLIYYSQIVNDFQKGDIAEGYSVSREKKESFPLTVTSAQKNPTAFYLCASSISGQNSNQPQHFGDGTRLSIL.

In this sample, this clone turned up a few times. J is TRBJ2-5 and V is TRBV19, with unresolved D. The germline CDR1 and CDR2 sequences are LNHDA and SQIVND (reference sequence). V lost 0 bases and J 5 bases, leaving 13 bases between the germline ends. The CDR3 has 15 amino acids. The CDR3 reads CASSIDPPVGETQYF. In nucleotides, the CDR3 is TGTGCCAGTAGTATAGATCCCCCGGTCGGGGAGACCCAGTACTTC.

This chain joins TRBV2 and TRBJ1-1, with TRBD1 matching over 7 bases. V lost 4 bases, J lost 4 bases, and 3 bases stayed unmatched. Germline CDR1 SNHLY, CDR2 FYNNEI. The CDR3 length is 13 residues. CDR3 in amino acids: CASSGQGSTEAFF. CDR3 bases: TGTGCCAGCAGTGGACAGGGCAGCACTGAAGCTTTCTTT.

The CDR3 DNA reads TGCAGCGTTGAAACGCAGGGGGCGGCTTCCGAGCAGTTCTTC. This sequence encodes CSVETQGAASEQFF. This chain uses TRBV29-1 with TRBJ2-1; 8 nucleotides match TRBD1. The V gene end was trimmed by 2 bases and the J gene end by 10 bases; junction bases not matched to a gene: 10. Germline V CDR1 and CDR2: SQVTM, ANQGSEA. The CDR3 loop spans 14 amino acids.

This clone was observed once. The J gene is TRBJ2-7, the V gene TRBV5-6; tentative D call: TRBD2 (5 bases). From germline, CDR1 is SGHDT and CDR2 YYEEEE. There are 14 residues in the CDR3. V gave up 0 bases and J gave up 3 bases, with 10 bases separating them. This CDR3 reads CASSLGGLGYEQYF. CDR3 nucleotides: TGTGCCAGCAGCTTGGGAGGGCTGGGCTACGAGCAGTACTTC.

This clone has only one observation. The V and J genes are TRBV28 and TRBJ1-2, with 12 bases that match TRBD1. V gave up 6 bases and J gave up 7 bases; unmatched junction bases: 12. Germline CDR1 is MDHEN and CDR2 is SYDVKM. CDR3 length: 16 residues. The CDR3 is CASSPIGTGGAGGYTF. In DNA, the CDR3 is TGTGCCAGCAGCCCAATTGGGACAGGGGGCGCAGGTGGCTACACCTTC.

This clone was counted between two and nine times. One end of the junction fails to match germline, which may point to a read error. The chain has TRBV6-5 and TRBJ2-7, with TRBD2 matching over 9 bases. This CDR3 has 15 residues. Germline values: CDR1 MNHEY, CDR2 SVGAGI. CDR3 amino acids: CASSYSLAGIYEQYF. In DNA form, the CDR3 reads TGTGCCAGCAGCTACTCCCTAGCGGGGATATACGAGCAGTACTTC.

V usage is TRBV6-1 and J usage is TRBJ2-1; 8 bases agree with TRBD2. CDR3 size: 15 residues. Germline V gives CDR1 MNHNS, CDR2 SASEGT. Trimming removed 3 bases from V and 2 bases from J; junction bases left unmatched: 3. The CDR3 loop reads CASSDMGLAYNEQFF. Written as DNA, the CDR3 is TGTGCCAGCAGTGACATGGGACTAGCCTACAATGAGCAGTTCTTC.

The chain combines TRBV6-4 with TRBJ2-6; the D gene is possibly TRBD1 (5 bases). Germline assignment: CDR1 MRHNA and CDR2 SNTAGT. This CDR3 has 16 amino acids. V gave up 10 bases and J gave up 0 bases, with 16 bases separating them. The CDR3 DNA sequence: TGTGCCAACCCGGACAAGTTTCTCTCTGGGGCCAACGTCCTGACTTTC. This translates into CANPDKFLSGANVLTF.

The rearrangement links TRBV27 to TRBJ2-2; D gene ambiguous. V was trimmed by 2 bases and J by 5 bases, leaving 15 bases between them. CDR3 length: 16 amino acids. Germline V gene sequence: CDR1 MNHEY, CDR2 SMNVEV (reference sequence). In DNA form, the CDR3 reads TGTGCCAGCAGTTTAGTGATGCCTAGGAATACCGGGGAGCTGTTTTTT. Translating gives CASSLVMPRNTGELFF.

This chain joins TRBV5-8 and TRBJ1-2, with D possibly matching TRBD1 (5 bases). The ends were cut back, 2 bases at V and 4 bases at J, with 18 bases in the middle. Germline V gene data show CDR1 as SGHTS and CDR2 as YDEGEE. This CDR3 contains 16 residues. CDR3 protein: CASSLSGGVQGYGYTF. The CDR3 DNA sequence: TGTGCCAGCAGCTTATCCGGCGGGGTCCAGGGCTATGGCTACACCTTC.

This clone was seen more than once but under ten times. CDR3 loop: CASSNYRDTEAFF. CDR3 in DNA: TGTGCCAGCAGCAACTACAGGGACACTGAAGCTTTCTTT. The gene calls are TRBV5-4 and TRBJ1-1, with D tentatively TRBD1 (6 bases). V was cut by 4 bases and J by 3 bases, with 10 bases left in between. CDR3 length equals 13 residues. Germline V gene sequence: CDR1 SGHNT, CDR2 YYREEE (reference sequence). Supplemented by reference TRBV5-4 and TRBJ1-1, the full variable domain reads ETGVTQSPTHLIKTRGQQVTLRCSSQSGHNTVSWYQQALGQGPQFIFQYYREEENGRGNFPPRFSGLQFPNYSSELNVNALELDDSALYLCASSNYRDTEAFFGQGTRLTVV.

The chain links TRBV6-5 to TRBJ2-4, with 7 positions matching TRBD1. This CDR3 region has 15 residues. The trim removed 4 bases at V and 1 base at J, leaving 4 bases unmatched. Germline V gene lookup returns CDR1 MNHEY and CDR2 SVGAGI. The CDR3, as DNA: TGTGCCAGCAGTTCCCCGACAGGGGCCAAAAACATTCAGTACTTC. Translating gives CASSSPTGAKNIQYF.

This clone appeared a single time. This chain links TRBV2 with TRBJ2-3, with TRBD2 matching 9 bases. Trimming removed 2 bases from V and 4 bases from J; junction bases left unmatched: 4. The CDR3 is made up of 15 amino acids. CDR1 is SNHLY and CDR2 is FYNNEI in the germline V gene. CDR3 region: CASSELLAGSDTQYF. CDR3 nucleotide sequence: TGTGCCAGCAGTGAATTGCTAGCGGGATCAGATACGCAGTATTTT.

The sample holds one count of this clone. The V gene is TRBV28, the J gene TRBJ1-2, with D possibly TRBD1 on 5 matching bases. The V gene lost 3 bases and the J gene lost 6 bases, with 20 bases spanning the gap. CDR1 MDHEN and CDR2 SYDVKM come from the germline V gene. This CDR3 contains 16 residues. The CDR3 DNA is TGTGCCAGCAGTTTTCCCCGCATCGCGGGGCGGAATGGCTACACCTTC. It codes for CASSFPRIAGRNGYTF.

The V gene is TRBV19, the J gene TRBJ1-2; D might be TRBD1 (5 bases). V lost 7 bases and J lost 4, with 22 bases in between. The germline CDR1 and CDR2 sequences are LNHDA and SQIVND (reference sequence). The CDR3 sequence is 16 residues long. DNA of the CDR3: TGTGCCAGTACCGTAGGTTGGGCAGGGAGGTCCTATGGCTACACCTTC. It translates to CASTVGWAGRSYGYTF.

V gene TRBV29-1 combines with J gene TRBJ1-1; no definite D call. This CDR3 has 13 amino acids. Germline lookup yields CDR1 SQVTM and CDR2 ANQGSEA. V was trimmed by 7 bases and J by 0 bases, leaving 12 bases between them. For the CDR3, the DNA is TGCAGCGCCGCAACAGTCCTGAACACTGAAGCTTTCTTT. Its protein is CSAATVLNTEAFF.

V usage is TRBV4-3 and J usage is TRBJ2-1; the match to TRBD2 covers 14 bases. Germline-derived CDR1 and CDR2 are LGHNA and YSLEER. V shed 4 bases and J 2 bases; nucleotides not matched to a gene: 4. The CDR3 has 17 residues. The CDR3 protein is CASSRTSGRLTYNEQFF. The CDR3 DNA follows: TGCGCCAGCAGCCGGACTAGCGGGAGGCTCACCTACAATGAGCAGTTCTTC.

The V gene is TRBV19, the J gene TRBJ2-7; TRBD1 aligns across 7 bases. The V gene's germline CDR1 is LNHDA and CDR2 SQIVND (reference sequence). V shed 5 bases, J shed 4 bases, and the junction held 5 bases outside the gene matches. The CDR3 contains 13 residues. CDR3 nucleotide sequence: TGTGCCAGTAGTTCGGGGACAGAATACGAGCAGTACTTC. Translation gives CASSSGTEYEQYF.

The chain uses TRBV5-1 and TRBJ1-1, with unresolved D. The CDR3 runs to 13 residues. Trimming shortened V by 2 bases and J by 4 bases, and 9 bases separated the two germline ends. Germline-derived CDR1 and CDR2 are SGHRS and YFSETQ. CDR3 bases: TGCGCCAGCAGCTTTTCAACAAGCACTGAAGCTTTCTTT. The encoded protein is CASSFSTSTEAFF.